This paragraph reports one T cell receptor (beta chain). Its antigen is not known. These data are taken from a study of lymphopenia after photon versus proton radiotherapy. Study-level findings and limits: Oligoclonal CD8+ Temra expansion after nadir drove photon patients' diversity drop.

CDR1 and CDR2 (germline): SGHNT, YENEEA. Trimming cost V 5 bases and J 0 bases; bases outside gene matches: 10. The CDR3 has 17 residues. The method was immunoSEQ multiplex PCR; TCRdb's version includes in-frame clones alone and lacks a portion of them. The sample lists about 65,000 clones, around 87% seen once, with roughly 10% in the top ten. V and J are TRBV11-3 and TRBJ2-1, with TRBD2 matching over 7 bases. This TCR was sampled from an elderly man with esophageal cancer. The sample here was peripheral blood, taken from a patient treated with proton-based radiotherapy. As DNA, the CDR3 is TGTGCCAGCAGCAAATTGGGGGGGGACCCCTCCTACAATGAGCAGTTCTTC. This translates into CASSKLGGDPSYNEQFF. Using reference TRBV11-3 and TRBJ2-1 for the parts outside the CDR3, the full variable domain is EAGVVQSPRYKIIEKKQPVAFWCNPISGHNTLYWYLQNLGQGPELLIRYENEEAVDDSQLPKDRFSAERLKGVDSTLKIQPAELGDSAVYLCASSKLGGDPSYNEQFFGPGTRLTVL.